These T cell receptor beta chains were read from a single sample in a study of shared clonotypes between healthy human individuals. The method was immunoSEQ multiplex PCR; TCRdb's version includes in-frame clones alone and lacks a portion of them. Among 2,500,000 or so clones listed, around 92% were seen once. The specimen was naive CD4+ T cells from PBMCs. The receptors were sampled from a man between 18 and 35 years old in good health. Some clones in this sample may be carry-over from other donors' samples. Each CDR3 is given with its conserved first and last residue. Fields, in order: V gene, clone size, J gene, D gene, CDR3 protein, CDR3 DNA. D genes are given only for firm matches. Size values are once, few and many counts, or a class for expanded clones, and some rows have none.

>TRBV7-2|.|TRBJ2-5|TRBD2
CASSRGSGNGWETQYF
TGTGCCAGCAGCCGGGGCAGCGGGAACGGCTGGGAGACCCAGTACTTC
>TRBV7-3|.|TRBJ2-2|.
CASSLRLGSNTGELFF
TGTGCCAGCAGCTTGCGACTAGGTTCGAACACCGGGGAGCTGTTTTTT
>TRBV5-1|.|TRBJ1-1|TRBD1
CASSPNRGGTEAFF
TGCGCCAGCAGCCCGAACAGGGGAGGAACTGAAGCTTTCTTT
>TRBV6-1|.|TRBJ1-5|TRBD1
CASSLGQGDSQPQHF
TGTGCCAGCAGCCTGGGACAGGGGGATAGTCAGCCCCAGCATTTT
>TRBV5-6|.|TRBJ2-3|TRBD1
CASSSGQGTDTQYF
TGTGCCAGCAGCTCGGGACAGGGCACAGATACGCAGTATTTT
>TRBV6-5|.|TRBJ2-3|TRBD1
CASRDRGPDTQYF
TGTGCCAGCCGGGACAGGGGGCCAGATACGCAGTATTTT
>TRBV2|once|TRBJ2-7|TRBD1
CASSGQGTREQYF
TGTGCCAGCAGTGGACAGGGAACTCGGGAGCAGTACTTC
>TRBV15|.|TRBJ2-1|TRBD2
CATSSLGGDGAYNEQFF
TGTGCCACCAGCAGCCTGGGAGGGGACGGAGCCTACAATGAGCAGTTCTTC
>TRBV29-1|.|TRBJ1-4|.
CSVGRDSMNEKLFF
TGCAGCGTTGGGAGGGATAGTATGAATGAAAAACTGTTTTTT
>TRBV28|.|TRBJ2-1|.
CASSSGGAGQYNEQFF
TGTGCCAGCAGTTCTGGCGGAGCGGGACAGTACAATGAGCAGTTCTTC
>TRBV28|.|TRBJ1-4|.
CASSPPTLKLFF
TGTGCCAGCAGTCCCCCGACCTTAAAGCTGTTTTTT
>TRBV11-2|.|TRBJ2-3|TRBD2
CASSFQAGGDTQYF
TGTGCCAGCAGCTTTCAAGCGGGAGGAGATACGCAGTATTTT
>TRBV2|.|TRBJ1-1|.
CASGGQATEAFF
TGTGCCAGCGGCGGACAAGCCACTGAAGCTTTCTTT
>TRBV4-1|.|TRBJ2-2|TRBD2
CASSPRGTSGTHTGELFF
TGCGCCAGCAGCCCAAGAGGGACTAGCGGGACCCACACCGGGGAGCTGTTTTTT
>TRBV5-6|.|TRBJ2-2|TRBD2
CASSPTSGRVNTGELFF
TGTGCCAGCAGCCCGACTAGCGGGAGGGTCAACACCGGGGAGCTGTTTTTT
>TRBV11-2|once|TRBJ2-7|TRBD1
CASSPGQGHIYEQYF
TGTGCCAGCAGCCCCGGACAGGGACATATCTACGAGCAGTACTTC
>TRBV5-1|few|TRBJ1-3|.
CASSLGAQSSGNTIYF
TGCGCCAGCAGCTTGGGGGCACAGAGCTCTGGAAACACCATATATTTT
>TRBV6-5|.|TRBJ2-1|TRBD2
CASSYGVPSGSDEQFF
TGTGCCAGCAGTTACGGAGTCCCTAGCGGGAGCGATGAGCAGTTCTTC
>TRBV11-3|.|TRBJ2-1|TRBD2
CASSLAGGNYNEQFF
TGTGCCAGCAGCTTAGCGGGAGGGAACTACAATGAGCAGTTCTTC
>TRBV11-3|.|TRBJ1-1|.
CASSLGGVEAEAFF
TGTGCCAGCAGCTTAGGAGGTGTTGAGGCTGAAGCTTTCTTT
>TRBV29-1|.|TRBJ1-1|.
CSVKTGSNTEAFF
TGCAGCGTTAAAACAGGGTCGAACACTGAAGCTTTCTTT
>TRBV9|.|TRBJ1-1|.
CASSVYSTKDTEAFF
TGTGCCAGCAGCGTGTACTCTACCAAGGACACTGAAGCTTTCTTT
>TRBV7-2|.|TRBJ1-1|.
CASSLAPGQSNTEAFF
TGTGCCAGCAGCTTAGCCCCCGGACAATCGAACACTGAAGCTTTCTTT
>TRBV27|.|TRBJ2-2|.
CASSLRTGELFF
TGTGCCAGCAGTTTGCGGACCGGGGAGCTGTTTTTT
>TRBV7-9|once|TRBJ2-2|TRBD2
CASSPRAGGKTGELFF
TGTGCCAGCAGCCCCCGGGCGGGAGGGAAGACCGGGGAGCTGTTTTTT
>TRBV27|.|TRBJ2-1|.
CASSLRGNEQFF
TGTGCCAGCAGCCTTCGGGGCAATGAGCAGTTCTTC
>TRBV28|.|TRBJ1-2|.
CASSSWGSNYGYTF
TGTGCCAGCAGTTCCTGGGGGTCTAACTATGGCTACACCTTC
>TRBV5-6|.|TRBJ2-7|.
CASSLPVGSLYEQYF
TGTGCCAGCAGCCTGCCCGTAGGCAGCCTCTACGAGCAGTACTTC
>TRBV2|.|TRBJ1-1|.
CASSVSTGAFF
TGTGCCAGCAGTGTGAGCACTGGTGCTTTCTTT
>TRBV20-1|.|TRBJ2-5|.
CSSGREGTQYF
TGCAGTTCGGGCCGTGAAGGGACCCAGTACTTC
>TRBV28|.|TRBJ2-5|.
CASSSTAKSQETQYF
TGTGCCAGCAGTTCAACGGCGAAGTCCCAAGAGACCCAGTACTTC
>TRBV11-2|.|TRBJ1-4|TRBD1
CASSLAADRGNEKLFF
TGTGCCAGCAGCTTAGCCGCGGACAGGGGGAATGAAAAACTGTTTTTT
>TRBV9|.|TRBJ2-7|TRBD2
CASSKGLAVDEQYF
TGTGCCAGCAGCAAGGGACTAGCGGTTGACGAGCAGTACTTC
>TRBV11-3|.|TRBJ2-2|TRBD2
CASSFSGTNTGELFF
TGTGCCAGCAGCTTCAGCGGGACGAACACCGGGGAGCTGTTTTTT
>TRBV28|.|TRBJ2-3|.
CASSSPGRPTDTQYF
TGTGCCAGCAGTTCCCCCGGGAGACCCACAGATACGCAGTATTTT
>TRBV6-1|.|TRBJ2-2|TRBD1
CASSEQGAGELFF
TGTGCCAGCAGTGAACAGGGGGCCGGGGAGCTGTTTTTT